The 13 T cell receptor beta chains given below trace back to one sample, sequenced in a study of vaccination and CD4 T cells after COVID-19. Indicated treatment: approximately 9-day PBMC culture with coronavirus spike peptide pools or control peptides (ViraFEST assay). The assay that was used to sequence DNA from cultured CD4+ T cells was the Oncomine TCR Beta short-read assay. TCRdb re-called the PCR reads with MiXCR, one entry per CDR3 protein. The sample lists fewer than 20,000 distinct CDR3 sequences, approximately 46% occurring once. These receptors are not linked to any known antigen. The starting material was CD4+ T cells from blood, cultured in vitro, obtained before SARS-CoV-2 vaccination. All receptors come from a human donor who had recovered from COVID-19.

V and J are TRBV20-1 and TRBJ2-1, with D perhaps matching TRBD1 or TRBD2 (5 bases each). The CDR3 loop spans 15 amino acids. Germline V gene data show CDR1 as DFQATT and CDR2 as SNEGSKA (reference sequence). V gave up 3 bases and J gave up 3 bases, with 15 bases separating them. Here the CDR3 DNA reads TGCAGTGCTAGGGGTACCGGGACCTACTACAATGAGCAGTTCTTC. Amino acid sequence: CSARGTGTYYNEQFF.

This chain connects TRBV27 to TRBJ1-3; D not resolved. The germline V gene has CDR1 MNHEY and CDR2 SMNVEV (reference sequence). The CDR3 totals 15 residues. The ends were cut back, 4 bases at V and 7 bases at J, with 17 bases in the middle. CDR3 coding DNA: TGTGCCAGCAGTTCCACCGGGTCCCAAGGGAACACCATATATTTT. Protein product: CASSSTGSQGNTIYF.

The chain joins TRBV30 to TRBJ1-6, with 8 bases that match TRBD1. This CDR3 spans 14 amino acids. Looked up from germline, CDR1 is GTSNPN and CDR2 is SVGIG (reference sequence). The trim removed 2 bases at V and 6 bases at J, leaving 3 bases unmatched. The CDR3 reads CAWSLDRANSPLHF. CDR3 sequence (DNA): TGTGCCTGGAGTTTGGACAGGGCTAATTCACCCCTCCACTTT.

There are a few counts of this clonotype. The chain is built from TRBV20-1 and TRBJ2-1; TRBD2 matches at 10 bases. Germline assignment: CDR1 DFQATT and CDR2 SNEGSKA (reference sequence). The V gene end was trimmed by 6 bases and the J gene end by 3 bases; junction bases not matched to a gene: 8. There are 15 residues in the CDR3. The CDR3 nucleotides read TGCAGTGCCCTTGATACTAGCGGGGTCTACAATGAGCAGTTCTTC. Protein sequence: CSALDTSGVYNEQFF.

The rearrangement joins TRBV7-2 to TRBJ2-5; TRBD2 agrees at 7 bases. Looked up from germline, CDR1 is SGHTA and CDR2 is FQGNSA. Trimming cost V 2 bases and J 5 bases; bases outside gene matches: 5. CDR3 length: 14 residues. The CDR3 spells CASSLWRGRETQYF. Here the CDR3 DNA reads TGTGCCAGCAGCTTATGGCGGGGGAGGGAGACCCAGTACTTC.

A few counts support this clonotype. The CDR3: CSAGAWGQSNQPQHF. In DNA form, the CDR3 reads TGCAGTGCTGGCGCTTGGGGGCAAAGCAATCAGCCCCAGCATTTT. The rearrangement uses TRBV20-1 and TRBJ1-5, with D perhaps TRBD1 (6 bases). Deletions cut 5 bases from V and 1 base from J, with 15 bases between. The CDR3 totals 15 residues. The germline gives CDR1 DFQATT, CDR2 SNEGSKA (reference sequence).

The chain carries TRBV7-9 and TRBJ2-5; 9 bases map to TRBD1. This CDR3 spans 15 amino acids. V dropped 4 bases and J dropped 1; count of bases not matched to a gene: 4. CDR1 and CDR2 (germline): SEHNR, FQNEAQ (reference sequence). The CDR3 here is CASSSGTGFQETQYF. As DNA, the CDR3 is TGTGCCAGCAGCTCCGGGACAGGGTTCCAAGAGACCCAGTACTTC.

This clonotype came up a few times. This chain joins TRBV28 and TRBJ2-1; 7 bases are a match to TRBD1. CDR3 length: 15 residues. Germline V gene lookup returns CDR1 MDHEN and CDR2 SYDVKM. V dropped 5 bases and J dropped 0; count of bases not matched to a gene: 4. CDR3 region: CASSRDRNSYNEQFF. As DNA, the CDR3 is TGTGCCAGCAGTCGGGACAGAAACTCCTACAATGAGCAGTTCTTC.

This clonotype occurred a few times. The chain couples TRBV28 to TRBJ1-2; D remains ambiguous. Trimming stripped 5 bases from V and 2 bases from J, with 6 bases between. The germline V gene encodes CDR1 MDHEN and CDR2 SYDVKM. The CDR3 is 12 amino acids. The DNA of the CDR3 is TGTGCCAGCAGTCCCCCGAACTATGGCTACACCTTC. Translated, it gives CASSPPNYGYTF.

This clonotype was counted between two and nine times. The gene calls are TRBV24-1 and TRBJ2-3; a possible D gene is TRBD2 (5 bases). Germline CDR1 is KGHDR and CDR2 is SFDVKD. The V end lost 8 bases, the J end lost 1 base, and 18 bases lay between the germline ends. CDR3 size: 16 residues. The CDR3 loop is CATTEGGRRGTDTQYF. The CDR3 nucleotides are TGTGCCACCACTGAGGGCGGACGTCGGGGCACAGATACGCAGTATTTT.

The chain joins TRBV6-5 to TRBJ2-5; TRBD1 agrees at 10 bases. Germline-derived CDR1 and CDR2 are MNHEY and SVGAGI. The V gene end was trimmed by 4 bases and the J gene end by 2 bases; junction bases not matched to a gene: 4. The CDR3 runs to 15 residues. As DNA, the CDR3 is TGTGCCAGCAGTTTCTCGGGACAGGGGCAAGAGACCCAGTACTTC. It is translated as CASSFSGQGQETQYF.

The rearrangement uses TRBV7-3 and TRBJ2-2, with 14 positions matching TRBD2. Germline V gene data show CDR1 as SGHTA and CDR2 as FQGTGA. Unmatched junction bases numbered 3, after V lost 3 bases and J lost 6 bases. CDR3 size: 16 residues. CDR3 in amino acids: CASSLGLAGVSGELFF. DNA of the CDR3: TGTGCCAGCAGCTTGGGACTAGCGGGGGTTTCCGGGGAGCTGTTTTTT.

This clonotype was found once. The chain recombines TRBV20-1 with TRBJ2-3; TRBD2 matches 8 bases. V lost 2 bases and J lost 2; bases outside the gene matches: 3. The length of the CDR3 is 14 residues. Germline CDR1 reads DFQATT; CDR2 reads SNEGSKA (reference sequence). CDR3 nucleotides: TGCAGTGCTAGACGCGGGGGGCTCACAGATACGCAGTATTTT. This encodes CSARRGGLTDTQYF.